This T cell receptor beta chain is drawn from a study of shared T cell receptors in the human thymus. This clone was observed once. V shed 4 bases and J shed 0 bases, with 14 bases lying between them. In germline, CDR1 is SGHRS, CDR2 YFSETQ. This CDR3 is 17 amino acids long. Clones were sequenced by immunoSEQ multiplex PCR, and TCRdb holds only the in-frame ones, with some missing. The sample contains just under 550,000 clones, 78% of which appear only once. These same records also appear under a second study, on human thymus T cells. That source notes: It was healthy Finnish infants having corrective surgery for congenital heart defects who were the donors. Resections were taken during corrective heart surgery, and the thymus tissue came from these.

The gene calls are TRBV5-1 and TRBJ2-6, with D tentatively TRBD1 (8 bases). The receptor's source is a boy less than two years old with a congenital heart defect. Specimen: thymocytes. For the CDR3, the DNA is TGCGCCAGCAGCGGGGGGGACAGGTCCTCTGGGGCCAACGTCCTGACTTTC. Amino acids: CASSGGDRSSGANVLTF.